What follows are 8 T cell receptor beta chains derived from one specimen sequenced in a study of T-cell reconstitution after alpha-beta-depleted transplantation in children. For TCRbeta, the library was prepared with unique molecular identifiers. TCRdb reprocessed the PCR reads with MiXCR, giving one entry per CDR3 protein. The data show 450,000 to 700,000 distinct CDR3 sequences, roughly 30% seen once. The sequencing used PBMCs, collected before TCRalphabeta/CD19-depleted stem cell transplant. The receptor set was obtained from a boy younger than two with Wiskott-Aldrich syndrome, due to receive a stem cell transplant.

The chain is built from TRBV4-1 and TRBJ2-5; TRBD2 is a possible D gene (5 bases). The germline V gene has CDR1 MGHRA and CDR2 YSYEKL. Trimming removed 4 bases from V and 5 bases from J, with 11 bases in between. The CDR3 extends over 13 amino acids. The CDR3 region has the DNA TGCGCCAGCAGCCCAGTACGGGATGAGACCCAGTACTTC. Its protein is CASSPVRDETQYF.

This chain links TRBV5-6 with TRBJ2-5; D gene ambiguous. Germline CDR1 SGHDT, CDR2 YYEEEE. This CDR3 has 15 residues. Trimming left V 0 bases short and J 4 bases short, with 13 bases between. CDR3 region: CASSLAIVGIETQYF. DNA of the CDR3: TGTGCCAGCAGCTTGGCCATCGTGGGGATAGAGACCCAGTACTTC. Complete variable domain (other parts from reference TRBV5-6 and TRBJ2-5): DAGVTQSPTHLIKTRGQQVTLRCSPKSGHDTVSWYQQALGQGPQFIFQYYEEEERQRGNFPDRFSGHQFPNYSSELNVNALLLGDSALYLCASSLAIVGIETQYFGPGTRLLVL.

A few counts support this clonotype. This chain uses TRBV4-2 with TRBJ2-1; a possible D gene is TRBD2 (6 bases). The CDR3 length is 14 residues. The germline V gene encodes CDR1 LGHNA and CDR2 YNFKEQ. Trimming took off 4 bases at V and 3 bases at J, with 10 bases between the two ends. The CDR3 DNA follows: TGTGCCAGCAGCCGAGGGGACTTCTACAATGAGCAGTTCTTC. Protein: CASSRGDFYNEQFF.

V is TRBV12-3 or TRBV12-4 and J is TRBJ1-3; D not resolved. V lost 8 bases, J lost 0 bases, and 11 bases lay in between. The CDR3 is made up of 14 amino acids. CDR3 bases: TGTGCCAGCCGTCGTGATAGCTCTGGAAACACCATATATTTT. Amino acid sequence: CASRRDSSGNTIYF.

The V and J genes are TRBV20-1 and TRBJ1-3; TRBD1 is a possible D gene (5 bases). There are 15 residues in the CDR3. Germline V gene lookup returns CDR1 DFQATT and CDR2 SNEGSKA (reference sequence). V lost 6 bases to trimming and J lost 0 bases, with 15 bases between them. CDR3 sequence (DNA): TGCAGTGCCCAAAGAGGGGTGCCCTCTGGAAACACCATATATTTT. Its protein product is CSAQRGVPSGNTIYF.

The rearrangement uses TRBV15 and TRBJ2-1, with 8 bases fitting TRBD1. The CDR3 sequence is 15 residues long. With V trimmed by 0 bases and J by 7 bases, 5 bases remained unmatched. Germline CDR1 and CDR2: LNHNV and YYDKDF (reference sequence). CDR3 bases: TGTGCCACCAGCAGAGATACGTACAGGGGGAATGAGCAGTTCTTC. Protein sequence: CATSRDTYRGNEQFF.

The V gene is TRBV15, the J gene TRBJ2-1; D is perhaps TRBD2 (5 bases). V was shortened by 0 bases and J by 5 bases, with 14 bases between the two germline ends. Germline V gives CDR1 LNHNV, CDR2 YYDKDF (reference sequence). CDR3 length: 16 amino acids. The CDR3 DNA is TGTGCCACCAGCAGAGATGTCGGACTCCCCCACAATGAGCAGTTCTTC. It yields the protein CATSRDVGLPHNEQFF.

V is TRBV7-2 and J is TRBJ1-1, with D uncertain. CDR1 is SGHTA and CDR2 is FQGNSA in the germline V gene. V gave up 5 bases and J gave up 0 bases, with 10 bases separating them. The CDR3 consists of 14 residues. CDR3 DNA: TGTGCCAGCAGCCAAGGACGGATGAACACTGAAGCTTTCTTT. Translating it yields CASSQGRMNTEAFF.